The clone carrying this T cell receptor beta chain was seen a handful of times. Its antigen is as yet unknown. cDNA serving as the sequencing template came from extracted, reverse transcribed RNA. The data were produced by immunoSEQ multiplex PCR, yet TCRdb's version contains in-frame clones alone and is incomplete. The sample holds some 98,000 clones; 60% to 65% are singletons and the top ten take roughly a sixth. Treatment indicated: oral pan-JAK inhibitor, 5-10 mg twice daily. The CDR3 has 12 residues. Trimming stripped 1 base from V and 1 base from J, with 3 bases between. Germline V CDR1 and CDR2: SGHRS, YFSETQ. The data were taken from a study of CD8+ T cells in alopecia areata. Study findings and constraints: Lesional scalp displayed greater clonality than normal scalp, most notably in alopecia totalis/universalis.

The TCR comes from a human donor with alopecia areata. The rearrangement uses TRBV5-1 and TRBJ2-7, with unresolved D. The sequenced sample was CD8+ T cells sorted from blood, obtained at week 4, from a patient treated with tofacitinib. CDR3: CASSLHSYEQYF. The CDR3 DNA reads as TGCGCCAGCAGCTTGCATTCCTACGAGCAGTACTTC.